One and the same sample provided the 5 T cell receptor beta chains below, sequenced in a study of T cell repertoires in cytomegalovirus infection. TCRdb re-called the reads through MiXCR, storing one row per CDR3 protein. The sample lists around 130,000 distinct CDR3 sequences, 24% seen once, with about a third in the top ten. These receptors are not linked to any known antigen. The sequencing sample was made of PBMCs, sequenced either directly or after in vitro stimulation (not recorded which). The receptor set was obtained from a human donor in good health (CMV status not recorded). Some clones in this sample may be carry-over from other donors' samples.

This clonotype was picked up a small number of times. The genes are TRBV11-2 and TRBJ2-3; TRBD2 agrees at 10 bases. Germline V gives CDR1 SGHAT, CDR2 FQNNGV. V was clipped by 5 bases and J by 0 bases; unmatched bases: 8. The CDR3 is 17 amino acids. As DNA, the CDR3 is TGTGCCAGCAGCCCGGGACTAGCGCGTAGTAGCACAGATACGCAGTATTTT. Translating it yields CASSPGLARSSTDTQYF.

The chain carries TRBV5-4 and TRBJ2-3; 8 bases line up with TRBD2. The CDR3 is 15 amino acids. J gave up 1 base and V 6 bases, and 7 bases lay outside the gene matches. Germline CDR1 is SGHNT and CDR2 is YYREEE (reference sequence). The CDR3 coding sequence is TGTGCCAGCACCGCCGACGGGGGGGGCACAGATACGCAGTATTTT. Protein product: CASTADGGGTDTQYF.

This chain connects TRBV7-2 to TRBJ1-3; D ambiguous. This CDR3 is built from 17 residues. Trimming pared 0 bases from V and 0 bases from J, leaving 12 bases between. The germline gives CDR1 SGHTA, CDR2 FQGNSA. The CDR3: CASSLAVRPPSGNTIYF. The CDR3, as DNA: TGTGCCAGCAGCTTAGCGGTCAGACCCCCCTCTGGAAACACCATATATTTT.

The chain carries TRBV10-3 and TRBJ2-1; D unclear. V gave up 3 bases and J gave up 13 bases, with 22 bases separating them. Germline assignment: CDR1 ENHRY and CDR2 SYGVKD. CDR3 length: 15 amino acids. CDR3 loop: CAISEFGDIRFPQFF. CDR3 nucleotide sequence: TGTGCCATCAGTGAATTCGGAGACATCCGCTTCCCCCAGTTCTTC.

This clonotype was detected many times. Mismatch with germline at one junction end may stem from a read error. The genes are TRBV7-2 and TRBJ1-2; TRBD1 aligns across 7 bases. The CDR3 consists of 13 residues. The germline V gene encodes CDR1 SGHTA and CDR2 FQGNSA. DNA for the CDR3: TGTGCCAGCAGCCCGACAGGGAACTACGGCTACACCTTC. It codes for CASSPTGNYGYTF.